A selection of T cell receptor beta chains follows, all from one sample in a study of cytomegalovirus exposure and HLA in healthy donors. The assay was immunoSEQ multiplex PCR, and TCRdb's table has in-frame clones only and misses some. The sample yields over 250,000 clones, roughly 70% seen once. The sample was PBMCs. Receptors originate from a female donor in good health and CMV-seronegative. CDR3s include the opening cysteine and the closing phenylalanine or tryptophan. A D gene is named only where the DNA matches it firmly. A row's size may be missing; if present it is once, few, many or a size class.

d_call j_call cdr3_length v_call clone_size cdr3_nt cdr3_aa
. TRBJ2-7 16 TRBV4-2 . TGTGCCAGCAGCCAAGGTAGGGACTTAGGGTCTGGAGAGCAGTACTTC CASSQGRDLGSGEQYF
TRBD1 TRBJ2-1 13 TRBV5-6 . TGTGCCAGCAGCTTGGACGACAGGGATGAGCAGTTCTTC CASSLDDRDEQFF
TRBD2 TRBJ2-7 13 TRBV11-3 . TGTGCCAGCAGCGCAGGACTAGCATACGAGCAGTACTTC CASSAGLAYEQYF
. TRBJ1-5 14 TRBV5-8 . TGTGCCAGCAGCACTTTGACAGGAACGGGGCCCCAGCATTTT CASSTLTGTGPQHF
TRBD1 TRBJ2-1 15 TRBV5-6 . TGTGCCAGCAGCACAGGGGAGTCCTTCTACAATGAGCAGTTCTTC CASSTGESFYNEQFF
TRBD1 TRBJ1-2 16 TRBV28 . TGTGCCAGCAGTTTATTCAGGGGGCGTCAAAACTATGGCTACACCTTC CASSLFRGRQNYGYTF
TRBD1 TRBJ1-5 17 TRBV5-4 . TGTGCCAGCAGCTTCGGAGGGGGCGACAGGAAAAATCAGCCCCAGCATTTT CASSFGGGDRKNQPQHF
. TRBJ2-7 14 TRBV19 few TGTGCCAGCCAGCACGCTAAGCGCCCCTACGAGCAGTACTTC CASQHAKRPYEQYF
TRBD2 TRBJ2-1 14 TRBV7-9 once TGTGCCAGCAGCTCCAGCGGGAGGAGAAATGAGCAGTTCTTC CASSSSGRRNEQFF
TRBD2 TRBJ2-2 16 TRBV5-4 . TGTGCCAGCAGCCTCAGGGCTAGCGGTCCCACCGGGGAGCTGTTTTTT CASSLRASGPTGELFF
TRBD1 TRBJ1-3 15 TRBV7-9 few TGTGCCAGCAGCTCAGACAGGGGATCTGGAAACACCATATATTTT CASSSDRGSGNTIYF
. TRBJ2-5 14 TRBV5-1 . TGCGCCAGCAGCTTCCTTAGCGGACAAGAGACCCAGTACTTC CASSFLSGQETQYF
TRBD1 TRBJ1-1 13 TRBV6-5 . TGTGCCAGCACCCTAGACAGGGACACTGAAGCTTTCTTT CASTLDRDTEAFF
. TRBJ2-7 17 TRBV2 . TGTGCCAGCAGTGACCCTCTCCGACAGTCATCAATCTACGAGCAGTACTTC CASSDPLRQSSIYEQYF
TRBD2 TRBJ2-5 15 TRBV5-6 . TGTGCCAGCAGCTTGGCGGTGGGGGGGATAGAGACCCAGTACTTC CASSLAVGGIETQYF
. TRBJ1-1 13 TRBV14 . TGTGCCAGCAGCCAGGACACTTACACTGAAGCTTTCTTT CASSQDTYTEAFF
. TRBJ1-5 13 TRBV10-3 . TGTGCCATCAGTGACTACGGACGCCCGGAGGTGCATTTT CAISDYGRPEVHF
TRBD2 TRBJ2-2 16 TRBV2 . TGTGCCACCTTACTAGCGGGAGGGGGGCGCACCGGGGAGCTGTTTTTT CATLLAGGGRTGELFF
. TRBJ1-2 12 TRBV10-3 . TGTGCCATCAGTGCAAAAGAGGGAAGTTGCACCTTC CAISAKEGSCTF
. TRBJ2-7 14 TRBV28 . TGTGCCAGCAGTCCTCGACCCGATCAGGGCGAGCAGTACTTC CASSPRPDQGEQYF
TRBD1 TRBJ1-2 14 TRBV29-1 . TGCAGCGTCTCGCCCGGGACAGGGATTGGAGGCTACACCTTC CSVSPGTGIGGYTF
. TRBJ1-2 14 TRBV30 . TGTGCCTGGAGTGAGACCAGGTCCCCCTATGGCTACACCTTC CAWSETRSPYGYTF
. TRBJ2-7 14 TRBV12-2 . TGTGCAAGTCGCACCGGGACTAGCAGCTACGAGCAGTACTTC CASRTGTSSYEQYF
TRBD2 TRBJ2-3 16 TRBV15 . TGTGCCACCAGCAGGGTCCTAGCGGGAGCCACAGATACGCAGTATTTT CATSRVLAGATDTQYF
TRBD2 TRBJ2-4 16 TRBV11-3 . TGTGCCAGCAGCTTAGACGTAGCGGGAGCCAAAAACATTCAGTACTTC CASSLDVAGAKNIQYF
TRBD1 TRBJ1-1 13 TRBV4-1 . TGCGCCAGCAGCCAAACCCGACAGGGAGTGGCTTTCTTT CASSQTRQGVAFF
. TRBJ2-2 16 TRBV18 . TGTGCCAGCTCACCCAAACTGGTCGGGAACACCGGGGAGCTGTTTTTT CASSPKLVGNTGELFF
. TRBJ2-1 16 TRBV6-1 . TGTGCCAGCAGTGAATTTCAAGGGACTTGGGGGAATGAGCAGTTCTTC CASSEFQGTWGNEQFF
TRBD1 TRBJ2-3 15 TRBV11-2 few TGTGCCAGCAGCTCTATCGACAGGGTCACAGATACGCAGTATTTT CASSSIDRVTDTQYF
TRBD2 TRBJ2-1 13 TRBV12-5 . TGTGCTAGTGGTTTAACTAGCGGGAGCCGGCAGTTCTTC CASGLTSGSRQFF
. TRBJ2-7 14 TRBV7-6 . TGTGCCAGCAGCCAAGGGGAGGTTGACTACGAGCAGTACTTC CASSQGEVDYEQYF
. TRBJ2-7 13 TRBV27 . TGTGCCAGCAGTCCCTCTTTCCTCGGGGAGCAGTACTTC CASSPSFLGEQYF
. TRBJ2-3 13 TRBV5-1 . TGCGCCAGCAGCTTGGTAATCACAGATACGCAGTATTTT CASSLVITDTQYF
. TRBJ1-4 14 TRBV28 . TGTGCCAGAACCCCCGGGAACATTAATGAAAAACTGTTTTTT CARTPGNINEKLFF
TRBD2 TRBJ2-1 16 TRBV27 . TGTGCCAGCAGTATGGGGAGGACTAGCCTCCACAATGAGCAGTTCTTC CASSMGRTSLHNEQFF
TRBD1 TRBJ2-7 13 TRBV19 few TGTGCCAGTAGTACCGGGACAGGTTCCGAGCAGTACTTC CASSTGTGSEQYF
. TRBJ2-5 14 TRBV6-5 . TGTGCCAGCAGTTTGTCACAGGTGACCTATGAGCAGTACTTC CASSLSQVTYEQYF
. TRBJ2-2 17 TRBV18 once TGTGCCAGCTCACCAGCAAAAAGGGGCGCGAACACCGGGGAGCTGTTTTTT CASSPAKRGANTGELFF
. TRBJ1-4 14 TRBV28 . TGTGCCAGCAGTTTCGACAGTCCTAATGAAAAACTGTTTTTT CASSFDSPNEKLFF
TRBD2 TRBJ2-7 13 TRBV10-3 . TGTGCCACCGGGACTAGCGGGACCGACGAGCAGTACTTC CATGTSGTDEQYF
. TRBJ1-4 15 TRBV15 . TGTGCCACCAGCAGAGCCCCGGGAACGAAAGAAAAACTGTTTTTT CATSRAPGTKEKLFF
. TRBJ1-5 13 TRBV13 . TGTGCCAGCAGCTTGGGCCCGGATCAGCCCCAGCATTTT CASSLGPDQPQHF
. TRBJ1-2 14 TRBV28 . TGTGCCAGCAGGCAGGGTTCAGCTAACTATGGCTACACCTTC CASRQGSANYGYTF
TRBD1 TRBJ2-7 12 TRBV5-4 . TGTGCCAGCAGCGGACAGGGTTACGAGCAGTACTTC CASSGQGYEQYF
TRBD1 TRBJ2-7 13 TRBV6-5 . TGTGCCAGCAGCTTGACAGGGTACTACGAGCAGTACTTC CASSLTGYYEQYF
TRBD2 TRBJ2-1 16 TRBV23-1 . TGCGCCAGCAGCCGTGGGAGGGCAGGGAGAGTCAATGAGCAGTTCTTC CASSRGRAGRVNEQFF